The source of this T cell receptor (beta chain) is a study of T cell responses to AZD1222 COVID-19 vaccine. To note about this clone: The antigen remains undetermined.

Produced via immunoSEQ multiplex PCR; TCRdb's table is partial and in-frame only. The sample lists about 78,000 clones; about nine tenths were seen once. The germline V and J ends were trimmed by 4 bases and 5 bases, with 8 bases remaining between them. Germline assignment: CDR1 SNHLY and CDR2 FYNNEI. There are 12 residues in the CDR3. Study-level results: White British donors predominated, females outnumbered males, and clonal diversity was possibly underestimated. Repertoires were obtained solely post-peak T cell response. Within unmutated variant regions lay the reported targets of nearly half of spike-specific TCRs. Dominant CD4 TCR responses targeted spike regions 160-218 and 743-854.

This sequence joins TRBV2 and TRBJ2-5; no definite D call. This TCR was recovered from an adult who received the AZD1222 COVID-19 vaccine. The sample here was peripheral blood, taken 28 days after the second AZD1222 dose. The CDR3 is CASSAGRETQYF. The DNA of the CDR3 is TGTGCCAGCAGTGCTGGCAGGGAGACCCAGTACTTC.